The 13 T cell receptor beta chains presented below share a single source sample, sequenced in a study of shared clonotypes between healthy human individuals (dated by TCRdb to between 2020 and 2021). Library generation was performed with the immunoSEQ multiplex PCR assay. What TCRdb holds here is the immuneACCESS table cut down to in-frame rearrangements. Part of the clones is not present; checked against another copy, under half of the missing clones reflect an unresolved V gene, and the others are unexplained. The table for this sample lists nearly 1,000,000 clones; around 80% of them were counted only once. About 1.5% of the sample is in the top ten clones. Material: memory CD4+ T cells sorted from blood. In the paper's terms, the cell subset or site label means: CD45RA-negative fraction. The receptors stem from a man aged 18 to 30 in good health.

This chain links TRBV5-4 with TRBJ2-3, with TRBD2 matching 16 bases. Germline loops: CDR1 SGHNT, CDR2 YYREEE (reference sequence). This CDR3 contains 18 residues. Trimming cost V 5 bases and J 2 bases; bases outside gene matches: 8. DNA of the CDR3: TGTGCCAGCAGTCCGGGACTAGCGGGGGGGGACTACACAGATACGCAGTATTTT. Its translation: CASSPGLAGGDYTDTQYF. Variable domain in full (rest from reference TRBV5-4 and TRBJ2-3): ETGVTQSPTHLIKTRGQQVTLRCSSQSGHNTVSWYQQALGQGPQFIFQYYREEENGRGNFPPRFSGLQFPNYSSELNVNALELDDSALYLCASSPGLAGGDYTDTQYFGPGTRLTVL.

The CDR3 region has the DNA TGTGCCAGCAGCTTAAACTTCCAAGGGCGGGACTACAATGAGCAGTTCTTC. Amino acid sequence: CASSLNFQGRDYNEQFF. The V gene is TRBV7-9, the J gene TRBJ2-1, with D possibly being TRBD2 (6 bases). Trimming shortened V by 2 bases and J by 3 bases, and 17 bases separated the two germline ends. The CDR3 length is 17 residues. Germline assignment: CDR1 SEHNR and CDR2 FQNEAQ (reference sequence).

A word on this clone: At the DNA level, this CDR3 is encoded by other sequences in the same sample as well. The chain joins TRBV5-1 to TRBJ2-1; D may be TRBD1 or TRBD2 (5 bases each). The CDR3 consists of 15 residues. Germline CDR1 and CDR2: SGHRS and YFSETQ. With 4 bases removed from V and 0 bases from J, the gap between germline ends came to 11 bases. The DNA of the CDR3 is TGCGCCAGCAGCCCGGGGCACAGCTCCTACAATGAGCAGTTCTTC. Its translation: CASSPGHSSYNEQFF. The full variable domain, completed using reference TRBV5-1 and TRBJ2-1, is KAGVTQTPRYLIKTRGQQVTLSCSPISGHRSVSWYQQTPGQGLQFLFEYFSETQRNKGNFPGRFSGRQFSNSRSEMNVSTLELGDSALYLCASSPGHSSYNEQFFGPGTRLTVL.

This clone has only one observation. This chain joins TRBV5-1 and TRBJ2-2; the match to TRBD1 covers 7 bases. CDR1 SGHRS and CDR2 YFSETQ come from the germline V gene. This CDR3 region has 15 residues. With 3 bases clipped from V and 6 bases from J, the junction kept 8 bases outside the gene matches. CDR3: CASSSPDRIPGELFF. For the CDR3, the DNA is TGCGCCAGCAGCTCACCGGACAGGATTCCCGGGGAGCTGTTTTTT.

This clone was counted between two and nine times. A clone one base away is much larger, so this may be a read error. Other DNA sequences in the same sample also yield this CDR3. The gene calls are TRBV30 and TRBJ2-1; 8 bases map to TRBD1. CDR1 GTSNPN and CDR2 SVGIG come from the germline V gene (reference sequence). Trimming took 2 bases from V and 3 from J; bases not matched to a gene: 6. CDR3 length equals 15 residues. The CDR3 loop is CAWSSGTGGYNEQFF. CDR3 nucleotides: TGTGCCTGGAGTTCCGGGACAGGTGGCTACAATGAGCAGTTCTTC.

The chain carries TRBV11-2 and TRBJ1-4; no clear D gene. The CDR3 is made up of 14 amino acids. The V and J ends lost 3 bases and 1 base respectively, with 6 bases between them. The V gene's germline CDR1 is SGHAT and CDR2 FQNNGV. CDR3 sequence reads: CASSFRGTNEKLFF. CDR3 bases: TGTGCCAGCAGCTTTCGGGGAACTAATGAAAAACTGTTTTTT.

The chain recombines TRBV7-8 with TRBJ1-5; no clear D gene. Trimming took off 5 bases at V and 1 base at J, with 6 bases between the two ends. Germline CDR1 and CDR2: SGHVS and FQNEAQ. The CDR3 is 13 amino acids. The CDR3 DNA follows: TGTGCCAGCAGCCGAAAGAGCAATCAGCCCCAGCATTTT. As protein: CASSRKSNQPQHF.

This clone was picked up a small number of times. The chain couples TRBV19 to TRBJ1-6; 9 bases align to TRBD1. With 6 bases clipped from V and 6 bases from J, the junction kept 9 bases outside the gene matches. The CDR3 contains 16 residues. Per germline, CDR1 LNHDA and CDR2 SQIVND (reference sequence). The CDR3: CASRDRGRGLNSPLHF. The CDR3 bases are TGTGCCAGTAGGGACAGGGGTAGGGGTCTTAATTCACCCCTCCACTTT. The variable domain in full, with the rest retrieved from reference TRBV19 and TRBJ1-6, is DGGITQSPKYLFRKEGQNVTLSCEQNLNHDAMYWYRQDPGQGLRLIYYSQIVNDFQKGDIAEGYSVSREKKESFPLTVTSAQKNPTAFYLCASRDRGRGLNSPLHFGNGTRLTVT.

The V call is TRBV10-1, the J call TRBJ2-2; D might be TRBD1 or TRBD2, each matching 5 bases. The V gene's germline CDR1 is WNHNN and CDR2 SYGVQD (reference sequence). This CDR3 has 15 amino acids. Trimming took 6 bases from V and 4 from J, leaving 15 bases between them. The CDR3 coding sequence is TGCGCCAGCAGGAGCGGCCGGGGCGGCACCGGGGAGCTGTTTTTT. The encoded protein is CASRSGRGGTGELFF.

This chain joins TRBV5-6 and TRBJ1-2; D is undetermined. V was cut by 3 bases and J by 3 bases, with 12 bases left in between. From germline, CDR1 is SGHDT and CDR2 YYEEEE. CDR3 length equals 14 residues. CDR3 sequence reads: CASSSDLGDYGYTF. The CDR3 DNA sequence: TGTGCCAGCAGCTCGGACCTTGGGGACTATGGCTACACCTTC. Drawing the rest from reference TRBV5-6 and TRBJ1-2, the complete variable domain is DAGVTQSPTHLIKTRGQQVTLRCSPKSGHDTVSWYQQALGQGPQFIFQYYEEEERQRGNFPDRFSGHQFPNYSSELNVNALLLGDSALYLCASSSDLGDYGYTFGSGTRLTVV.

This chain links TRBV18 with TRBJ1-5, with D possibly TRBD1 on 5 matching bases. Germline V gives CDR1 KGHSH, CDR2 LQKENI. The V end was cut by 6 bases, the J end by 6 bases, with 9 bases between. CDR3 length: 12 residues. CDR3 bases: TGTGCCAGCTCCAGGGAGGGTCAGCCCCAGCATTTT. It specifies CASSREGQPQHF.

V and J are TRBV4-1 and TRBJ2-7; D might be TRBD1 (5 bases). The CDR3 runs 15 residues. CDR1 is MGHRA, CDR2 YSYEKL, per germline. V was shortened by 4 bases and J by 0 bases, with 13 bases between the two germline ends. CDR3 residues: CASSPRQLNSYEQYF. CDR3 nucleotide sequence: TGCGCCAGCAGCCCTAGACAGTTAAACTCCTACGAGCAGTACTTC.

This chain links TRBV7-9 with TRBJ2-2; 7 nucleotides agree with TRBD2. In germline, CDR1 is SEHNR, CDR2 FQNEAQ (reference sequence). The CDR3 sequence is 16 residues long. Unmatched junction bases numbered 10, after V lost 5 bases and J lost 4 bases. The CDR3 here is CASSPQGGRTTGELFF. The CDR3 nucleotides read TGTGCCAGCAGCCCTCAGGGAGGGAGAACCACCGGGGAGCTGTTTTTT.